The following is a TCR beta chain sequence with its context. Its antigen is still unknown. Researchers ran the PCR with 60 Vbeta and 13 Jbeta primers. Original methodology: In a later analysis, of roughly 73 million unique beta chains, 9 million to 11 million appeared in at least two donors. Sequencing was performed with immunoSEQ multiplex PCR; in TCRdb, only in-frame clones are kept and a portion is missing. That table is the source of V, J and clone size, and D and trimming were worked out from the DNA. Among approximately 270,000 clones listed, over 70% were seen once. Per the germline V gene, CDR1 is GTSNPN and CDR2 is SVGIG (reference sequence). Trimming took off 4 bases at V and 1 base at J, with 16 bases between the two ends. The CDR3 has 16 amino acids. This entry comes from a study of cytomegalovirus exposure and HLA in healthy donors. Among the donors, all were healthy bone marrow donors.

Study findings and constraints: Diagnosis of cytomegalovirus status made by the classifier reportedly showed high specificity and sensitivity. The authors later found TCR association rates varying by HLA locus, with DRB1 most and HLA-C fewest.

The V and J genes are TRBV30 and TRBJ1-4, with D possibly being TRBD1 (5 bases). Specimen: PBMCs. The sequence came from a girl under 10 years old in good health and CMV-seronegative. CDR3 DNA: TGTGCCTGGACTCCGGTGGGGGGGGTAACTAATGAAAAACTGTTTTTT. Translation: CAWTPVGGVTNEKLFF.